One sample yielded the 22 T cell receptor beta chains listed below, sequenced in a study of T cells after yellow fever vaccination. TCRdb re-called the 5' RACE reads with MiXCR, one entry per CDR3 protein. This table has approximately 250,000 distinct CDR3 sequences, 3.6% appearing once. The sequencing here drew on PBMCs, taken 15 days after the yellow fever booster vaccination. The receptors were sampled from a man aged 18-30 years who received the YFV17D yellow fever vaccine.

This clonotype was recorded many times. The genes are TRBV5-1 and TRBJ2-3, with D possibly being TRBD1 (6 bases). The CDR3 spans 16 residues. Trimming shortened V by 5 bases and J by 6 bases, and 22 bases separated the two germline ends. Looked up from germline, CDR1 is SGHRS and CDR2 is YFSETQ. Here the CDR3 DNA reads TGCGCCAGCAGTCAGGGGACCGGGGCCGGTTCGGATACGCAGTATTTT. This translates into CASSQGTGAGSDTQYF.

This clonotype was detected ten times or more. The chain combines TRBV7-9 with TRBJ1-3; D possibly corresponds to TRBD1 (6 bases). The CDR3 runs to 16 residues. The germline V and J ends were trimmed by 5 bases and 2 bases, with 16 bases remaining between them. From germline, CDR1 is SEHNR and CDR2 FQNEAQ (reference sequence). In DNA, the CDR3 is TGTGCCAGCAGCCAATACAGGGTAGCCCCTGGAAACACCATATATTTT. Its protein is CASSQYRVAPGNTIYF.

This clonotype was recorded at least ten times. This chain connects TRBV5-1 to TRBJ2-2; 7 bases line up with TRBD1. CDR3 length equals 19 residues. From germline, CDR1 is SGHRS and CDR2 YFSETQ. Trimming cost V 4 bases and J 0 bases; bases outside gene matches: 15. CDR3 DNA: TGCGCCAGCAGCCCCTCGACAGGGATGGCTGAAGCGAACACCGGGGAGCTGTTTTTT. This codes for CASSPSTGMAEANTGELFF.

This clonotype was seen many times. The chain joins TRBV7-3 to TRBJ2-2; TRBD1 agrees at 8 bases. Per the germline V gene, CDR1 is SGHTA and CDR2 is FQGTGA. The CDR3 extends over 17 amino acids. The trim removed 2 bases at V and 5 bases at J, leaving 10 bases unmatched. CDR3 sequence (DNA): TGTGCCAGCAGCTTATATAGTGCGACAGGGGCGACCGGGGAGCTGTTTTTT. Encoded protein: CASSLYSATGATGELFF.

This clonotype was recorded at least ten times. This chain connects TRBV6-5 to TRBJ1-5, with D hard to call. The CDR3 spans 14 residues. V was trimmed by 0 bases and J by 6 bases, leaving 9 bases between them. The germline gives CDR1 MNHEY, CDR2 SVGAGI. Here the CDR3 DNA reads TGTGCCAGCAGTTACTCAGAAGAGTTTCAGCCCCAGCATTTT. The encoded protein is CASSYSEEFQPQHF.

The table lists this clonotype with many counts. The CDR3 is CSVVQAYGYTF. DNA of the CDR3: TGCAGCGTTGTCCAAGCATATGGCTACACCTTC. The gene calls are TRBV29-1 and TRBJ1-2; D is ambiguous. The CDR3 is 11 residues long. The V gene's germline CDR1 is SQVTM and CDR2 ANQGSEA. V lost 4 bases and J 5 bases, leaving 8 bases between the germline ends.

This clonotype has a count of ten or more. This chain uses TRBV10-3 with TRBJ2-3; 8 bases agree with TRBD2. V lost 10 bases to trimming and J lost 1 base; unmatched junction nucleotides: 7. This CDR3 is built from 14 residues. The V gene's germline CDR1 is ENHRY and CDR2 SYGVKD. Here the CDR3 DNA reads TGTGCCACCAAAGCGGGGGTTGGCACAGATACGCAGTATTTT. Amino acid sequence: CATKAGVGTDTQYF.

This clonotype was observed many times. The CDR3 sequence: CASSTDRAQRQYV. The CDR3 nucleotides are TGTGCCAGCAGTACCGACAGGGCCCAACGGCAGTACGTC. V gene TRBV12-3 or TRBV12-4 combines with J gene TRBJ2-7, with TRBD1 matching over 7 bases. The CDR3 is made up of 13 amino acids. V shed 5 bases, J shed 9 bases, and the junction held 10 bases outside the gene matches.

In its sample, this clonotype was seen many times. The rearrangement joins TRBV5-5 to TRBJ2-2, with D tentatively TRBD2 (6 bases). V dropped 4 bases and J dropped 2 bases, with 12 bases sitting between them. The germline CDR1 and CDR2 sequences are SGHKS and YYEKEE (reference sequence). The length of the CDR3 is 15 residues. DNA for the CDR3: TGTGCCAGCAGCGCCGGGACTTATAACACCGGGGAGCTGTTTTTT. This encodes CASSAGTYNTGELFF.

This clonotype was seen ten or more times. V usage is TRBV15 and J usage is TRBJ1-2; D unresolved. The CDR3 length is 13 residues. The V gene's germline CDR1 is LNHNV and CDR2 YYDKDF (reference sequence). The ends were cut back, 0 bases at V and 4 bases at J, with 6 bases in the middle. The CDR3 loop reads CATSRDKSYGYTF. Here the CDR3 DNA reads TGTGCCACCAGCAGAGATAAGAGCTATGGCTACACCTTC.

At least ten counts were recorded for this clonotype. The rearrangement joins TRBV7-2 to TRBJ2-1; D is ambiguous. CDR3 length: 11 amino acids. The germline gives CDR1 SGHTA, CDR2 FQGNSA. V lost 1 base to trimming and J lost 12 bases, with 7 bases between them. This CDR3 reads CASSLGAVQFF. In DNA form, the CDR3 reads TGTGCCAGCAGCTTAGGTGCGGTGCAGTTCTTC.

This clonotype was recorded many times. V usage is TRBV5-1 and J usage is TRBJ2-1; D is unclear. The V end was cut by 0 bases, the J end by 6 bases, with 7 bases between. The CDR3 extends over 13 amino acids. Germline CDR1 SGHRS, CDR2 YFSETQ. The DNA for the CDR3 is TGCGCCAGCAGCTTGGGTATGGGCAATGAGCAGTTCTTC. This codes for CASSLGMGNEQFF. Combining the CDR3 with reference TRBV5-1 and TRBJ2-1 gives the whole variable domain KAGVTQTPRYLIKTRGQQVTLSCSPISGHRSVSWYQQTPGQGLQFLFEYFSETQRNKGNFPGRFSGRQFSNSRSEMNVSTLELGDSALYLCASSLGMGNEQFFGPGTRLTVL.

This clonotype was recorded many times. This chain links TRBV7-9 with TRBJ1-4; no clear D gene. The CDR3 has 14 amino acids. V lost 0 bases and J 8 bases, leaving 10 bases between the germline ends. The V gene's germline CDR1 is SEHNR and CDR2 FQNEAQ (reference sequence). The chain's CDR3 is CASSLAVRGEKLFF. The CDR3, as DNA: TGTGCCAGCAGCTTAGCGGTCCGGGGAGAAAAACTGTTTTTT. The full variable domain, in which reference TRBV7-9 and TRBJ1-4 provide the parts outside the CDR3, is DTGVSQNPRHKITKRGQNVTFRCDPISEHNRLYWYRQTLGQGPEFLTYFQNEAQLEKSRLLSDRFSAERPKGSFSTLEIQRTEQGDSAMYLCASSLAVRGEKLFFGSGTQLSVL.

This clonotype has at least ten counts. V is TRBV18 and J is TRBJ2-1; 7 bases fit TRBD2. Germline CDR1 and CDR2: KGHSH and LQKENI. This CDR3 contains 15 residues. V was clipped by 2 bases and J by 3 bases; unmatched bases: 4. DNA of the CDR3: TGTGCCAGCTCACCAGGAGCGGGGAACTACAATGAGCAGTTCTTC. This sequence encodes CASSPGAGNYNEQFF.

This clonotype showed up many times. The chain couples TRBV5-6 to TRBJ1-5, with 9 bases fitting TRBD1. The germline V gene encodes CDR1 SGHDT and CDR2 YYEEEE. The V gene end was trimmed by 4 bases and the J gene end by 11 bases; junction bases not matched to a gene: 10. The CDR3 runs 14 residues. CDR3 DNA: TGTGCCAGCAGCCTGGGACAGGGATCTTCGGCCCAGCATTTT. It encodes CASSLGQGSSAQHF.

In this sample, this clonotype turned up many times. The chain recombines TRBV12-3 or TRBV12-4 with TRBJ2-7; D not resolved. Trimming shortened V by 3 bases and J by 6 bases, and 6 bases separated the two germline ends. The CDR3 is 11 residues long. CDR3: CASSFGSEQYF. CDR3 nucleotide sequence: TGTGCCAGCAGTTTCGGGTCCGAGCAGTACTTC.

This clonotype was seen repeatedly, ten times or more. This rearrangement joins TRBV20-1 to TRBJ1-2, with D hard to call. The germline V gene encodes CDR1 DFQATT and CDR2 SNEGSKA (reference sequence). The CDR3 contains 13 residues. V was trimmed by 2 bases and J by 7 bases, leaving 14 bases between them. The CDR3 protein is CSARQNTGSGYTF. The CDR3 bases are TGCAGTGCTAGACAAAACACGGGGAGTGGCTACACCTTC.

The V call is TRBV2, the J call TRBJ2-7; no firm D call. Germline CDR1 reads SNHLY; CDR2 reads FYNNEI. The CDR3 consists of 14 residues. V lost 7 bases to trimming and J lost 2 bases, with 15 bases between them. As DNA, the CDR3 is TGTGCCAGCACGGAGTCGCGGATTACCTACGAGCAGTACTTC. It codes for CASTESRITYEQYF.

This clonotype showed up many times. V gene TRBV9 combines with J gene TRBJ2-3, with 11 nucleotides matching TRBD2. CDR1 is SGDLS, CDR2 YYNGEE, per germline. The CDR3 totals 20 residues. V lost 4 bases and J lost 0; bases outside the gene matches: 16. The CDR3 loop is CASSPPVPSLAGGSTDTQYF. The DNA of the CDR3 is TGTGCCAGCAGCCCCCCCGTACCGAGCCTAGCGGGGGGAAGCACAGATACGCAGTATTTT.

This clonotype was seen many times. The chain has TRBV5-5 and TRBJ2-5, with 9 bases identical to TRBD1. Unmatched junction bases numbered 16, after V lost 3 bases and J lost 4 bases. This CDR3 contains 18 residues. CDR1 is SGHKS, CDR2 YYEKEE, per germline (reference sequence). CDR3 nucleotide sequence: TGTGCCAGCAGCTGGGGGTGGGAACAGGGGGCTTACGGAGAGACCCAGTACTTC. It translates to CASSWGWEQGAYGETQYF.

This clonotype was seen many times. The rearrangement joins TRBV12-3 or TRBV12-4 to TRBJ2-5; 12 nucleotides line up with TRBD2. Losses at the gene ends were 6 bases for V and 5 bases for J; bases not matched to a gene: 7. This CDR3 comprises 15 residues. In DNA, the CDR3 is TGTGCCAGCAGCCGTCTAGCGGGGGGGGTGGAGACCCAGTACTTC. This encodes CASSRLAGGVETQYF.

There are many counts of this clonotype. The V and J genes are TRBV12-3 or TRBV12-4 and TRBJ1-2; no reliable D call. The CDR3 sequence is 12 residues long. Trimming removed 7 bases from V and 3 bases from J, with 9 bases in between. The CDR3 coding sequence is TGTGCCAGCATCACCGGGGACTATGGCTACACCTTC. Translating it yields CASITGDYGYTF.